Below are 12 T cell receptor beta chains sequenced from a single sample in a study of early T cells in non-severe SARS-CoV-2 infection. A single record per CDR3 protein comes from TCRdb applying MiXCR to the 5' RACE reads. This sample has some 77,000 distinct CDR3 sequences; over 8.5% occur once, and the top ten carry approximately 4.9%. The specimen sequenced was whole blood. The receptors derive from an adult who was a healthcare worker with PCR-confirmed SARS-CoV-2 infection or an uninfected control (not recorded which).

This clonotype was counted ten times or more. The rearrangement links TRBV7-3 to TRBJ2-3, with D perhaps TRBD2 (6 bases). The CDR3 runs 13 residues. Germline-derived CDR1 and CDR2 are SGHTA and FQGTGA. Deletions cut 7 bases from V and 5 bases from J, with 13 bases between. The CDR3 loop is CASTLRAGDTQYF. The CDR3, as DNA: TGTGCCAGCACCCTAAGAGCGGGAGATACGCAGTATTTT.

This clonotype appeared many times. The rearrangement uses TRBV20-1 and TRBJ2-1, with D tentatively TRBD1 (6 bases). The length of the CDR3 is 13 residues. Germline V gene sequence: CDR1 DFQATT, CDR2 SNEGSKA (reference sequence). Trimming removed 6 bases at V and 6 bases at J, with 15 bases between. The CDR3, as DNA: TGCAGTGCCAAAGAGATGGGGGCCAATGAGCAGTTCTTC. Protein: CSAKEMGANEQFF.

The chain is built from TRBV7-2 and TRBJ2-1; TRBD2 agrees at 11 bases. Germline V gene sequence: CDR1 SGHTA, CDR2 FQGNSA. The CDR3 extends over 17 amino acids. Trimming cost V 5 bases and J 7 bases; bases outside gene matches: 13. In nucleotides, the CDR3 is TGTGCCAGCAGCCGTTCCCCCGGGACTAGCGGAAGGAATGAGCAGTTCTTC. This codes for CASSRSPGTSGRNEQFF. Full variable domain (remainder filled in from reference TRBV7-2 and TRBJ2-1): GAGVSQSPSNKVTEKGKDVELRCDPISGHTALYWYRQSLGQGLEFLIYFQGNSAPDKSGLPSDRFSAERTGGSVSTLTIQRTQQEDSAVYLCASSRSPGTSGRNEQFFGPGTRLTVL.

This clonotype was counted at least ten times. This sequence joins TRBV10-3 and TRBJ1-5; D remains ambiguous. Germline V lookup: CDR1 ENHRY, CDR2 SYGVKD. The ends were cut back, 2 bases at V and 5 bases at J, with 10 bases in the middle. This CDR3 is built from 14 residues. The CDR3 nucleotides read TGTGCCATCAGTGAGAGGACCGACGATCAGCCCCAGCATTTT. Translating gives CAISERTDDQPQHF.

This rearrangement joins TRBV10-3 to TRBJ2-7, with D perhaps assigned TRBD1 or TRBD2 (5 bases each). CDR1 is ENHRY, CDR2 SYGVKD, per germline. The germline V and J ends were trimmed by 4 bases and 4 bases, with 17 bases remaining between them. The length of the CDR3 is 15 residues. CDR3 amino acids: CAISGGVTGNYEQYF. CDR3 DNA: TGTGCCATCAGTGGGGGCGTTACGGGAAATTACGAGCAGTACTTC.

The chain is built from TRBV4-2 and TRBJ2-3; D perhaps matches TRBD2 (5 bases). V shed 3 bases and J shed 7 bases, with 26 bases lying between them. CDR1 is LGHNA and CDR2 is YNFKEQ in the germline V gene. The CDR3 covers 18 residues. The CDR3 spells CASSQWTGNSPGAYTQYF. The CDR3 DNA reads TGTGCCAGCAGCCAGTGGACCGGGAACTCCCCCGGAGCATATACGCAGTATTTT.

This clonotype has just a few counts. The junction does not match germline at one end; this may be a read error. The J gene is TRBJ1-5, the V gene TRBV15, with D perhaps TRBD1 (5 bases). Germline CDR1 reads LNHNV; CDR2 reads YYDKDF (reference sequence). The CDR3 loop spans 12 amino acids. The chain's CDR3 is CATGRDNQPQHF. CDR3 DNA sequence: TGTGCCACCGGCAGGGACAATCAGCCCCAGCATTTT.

This clonotype occurred a few times. The chain combines TRBV7-3 with TRBJ1-1, with no clear D. Germline CDR1 is SGHTA and CDR2 is FQGTGA. The CDR3 is 14 amino acids. Trimming took off 0 bases at V and 0 bases at J, with 5 bases between the two ends. CDR3 nucleotide sequence: TGTGCCAGCAGCTTAACGAGCATGAACACTGAAGCTTTCTTT. This gives the protein CASSLTSMNTEAFF.

Many counts were recorded for this clonotype. The chain employs TRBV9 and TRBJ1-1, with a possible D match to TRBD1 (5 bases). The CDR3 runs to 14 residues. V lost 0 bases and J 6 bases, leaving 12 bases between the germline ends. Germline V lookup: CDR1 SGDLS, CDR2 YYNGEE. In DNA form, the CDR3 reads TGTGCCAGCAGCGTAGGGGGCCCTAGGTCTGAAGCTTTCTTT. It yields the protein CASSVGGPRSEAFF. The complete variable domain, with remaining parts taken from reference TRBV9 and TRBJ1-1, reads DSGVTQTPKHLITATGQRVTLRCSPRSGDLSVYWYQQSLDQGLQFLIQYYNGEERAKGNILERFSAQQFPDLHSELNLSSLELGDSALYFCASSVGGPRSEAFFGQGTRLTVV.

The rearrangement links TRBV10-3 to TRBJ2-5; D tentatively reads TRBD1 or TRBD2 (5 bases each). Trimming removed 4 bases from V and 1 base from J, with 7 bases in between. The CDR3 is 13 residues long. Germline V CDR1 and CDR2: ENHRY, SYGVKD. CDR3: CAISGGTQETQYF. As DNA, the CDR3 is TGTGCCATCAGTGGTGGGACCCAAGAGACCCAGTACTTC.

Many counts were recorded for this clonotype. The V and J genes are TRBV6-6 and TRBJ2-3; TRBD2 matches at 7 bases. Germline-derived CDR1 and CDR2 are MNHNY and SVGAGI (reference sequence). J lost 2 bases, V lost 6 bases, and 8 bases had no gene match. The CDR3 is made up of 15 amino acids. The CDR3 DNA reads TGTGCCAGCAGCCTCCTAGCGGCTACCACAGATACGCAGTATTTT. Residues: CASSLLAATTDTQYF.

This clonotype has a single count. This chain uses TRBV5-6 with TRBJ2-4; D gene uncertain. Germline V gene data show CDR1 as SGHDT and CDR2 as YYEEEE. The CDR3 has 14 amino acids. Trimming took off 2 bases at V and 1 base at J, with 7 bases between the two ends. In DNA, the CDR3 is TGTGCCAGCAGCTTCTGGACGGCCAAAAACATTCAGTACTTC. As protein: CASSFWTAKNIQYF.